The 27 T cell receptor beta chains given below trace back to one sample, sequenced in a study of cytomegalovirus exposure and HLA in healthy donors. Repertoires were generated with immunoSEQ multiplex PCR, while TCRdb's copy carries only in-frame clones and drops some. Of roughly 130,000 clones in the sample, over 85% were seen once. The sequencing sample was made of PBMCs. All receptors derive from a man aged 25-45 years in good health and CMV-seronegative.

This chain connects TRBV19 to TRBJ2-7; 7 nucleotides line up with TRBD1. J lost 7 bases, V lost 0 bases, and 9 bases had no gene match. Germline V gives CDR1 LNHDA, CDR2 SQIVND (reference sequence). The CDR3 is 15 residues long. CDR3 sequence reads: CASSIDWGQFDEQYF. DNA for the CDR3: TGTGCCAGTAGTATAGATTGGGGACAGTTTGATGAGCAGTACTTC.

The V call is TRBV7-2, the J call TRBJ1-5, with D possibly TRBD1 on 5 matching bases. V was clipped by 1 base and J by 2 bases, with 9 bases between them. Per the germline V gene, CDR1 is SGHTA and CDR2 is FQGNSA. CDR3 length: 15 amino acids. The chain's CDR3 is CASSLGGVGNQPQHF. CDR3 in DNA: TGTGCCAGCAGCTTAGGGGGGGTCGGCAATCAGCCCCAGCATTTT.

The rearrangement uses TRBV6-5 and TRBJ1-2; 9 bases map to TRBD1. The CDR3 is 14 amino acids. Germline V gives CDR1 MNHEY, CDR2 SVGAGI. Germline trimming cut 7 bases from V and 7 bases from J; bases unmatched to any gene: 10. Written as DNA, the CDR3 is TGTGCCAGCAAACTGAGCCGGGACAGGGTTGGCTACACCTTC. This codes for CASKLSRDRVGYTF.

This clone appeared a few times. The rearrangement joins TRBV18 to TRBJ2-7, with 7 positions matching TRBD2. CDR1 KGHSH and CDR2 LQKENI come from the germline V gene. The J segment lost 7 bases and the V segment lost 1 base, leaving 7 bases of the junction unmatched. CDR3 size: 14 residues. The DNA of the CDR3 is TGTGCCAGCTCACCACTCGGGGACGGGGGGGAGCAGTACTTC. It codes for CASSPLGDGGEQYF.

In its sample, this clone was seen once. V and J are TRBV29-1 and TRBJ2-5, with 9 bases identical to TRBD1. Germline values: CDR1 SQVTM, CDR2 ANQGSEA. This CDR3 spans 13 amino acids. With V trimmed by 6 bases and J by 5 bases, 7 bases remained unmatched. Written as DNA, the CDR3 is TGCAGCGTCTTGACAGGGGGGTGGGAGACCCAGTACTTC. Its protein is CSVLTGGWETQYF.

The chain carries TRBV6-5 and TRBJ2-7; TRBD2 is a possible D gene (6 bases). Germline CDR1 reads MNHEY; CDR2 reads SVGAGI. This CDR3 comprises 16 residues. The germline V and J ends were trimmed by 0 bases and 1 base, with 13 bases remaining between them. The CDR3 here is CASSYSALGGSYEQYF. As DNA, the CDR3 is TGTGCCAGCAGTTACTCGGCTCTGGGAGGTTCCTACGAGCAGTACTTC.

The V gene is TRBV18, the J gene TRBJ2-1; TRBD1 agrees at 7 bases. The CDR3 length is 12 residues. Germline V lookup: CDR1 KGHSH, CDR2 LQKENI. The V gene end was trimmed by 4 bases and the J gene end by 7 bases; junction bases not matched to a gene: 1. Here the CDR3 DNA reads TGTGCCAGCTCACTCAGGGGGAATGAGCAGTTCTTC. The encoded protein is CASSLRGNEQFF.

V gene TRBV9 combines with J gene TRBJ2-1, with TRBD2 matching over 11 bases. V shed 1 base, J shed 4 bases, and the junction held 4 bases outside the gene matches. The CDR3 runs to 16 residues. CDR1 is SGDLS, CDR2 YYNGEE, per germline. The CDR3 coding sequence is TGTGCCAGCAGCGTATCCCTAGCGGGAGGTTACAATGAGCAGTTCTTC. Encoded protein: CASSVSLAGGYNEQFF.

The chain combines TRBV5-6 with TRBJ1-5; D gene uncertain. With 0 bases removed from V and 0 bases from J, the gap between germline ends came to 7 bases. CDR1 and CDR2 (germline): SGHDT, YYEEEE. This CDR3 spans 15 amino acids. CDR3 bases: TGTGCCAGCAGCTTGGCGATCTATAGCAATCAGCCCCAGCATTTT. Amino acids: CASSLAIYSNQPQHF.

DNA of the CDR3: TGTGCCAGCAGCCTGTTTCGACAATCCCAGCATTTT. Its protein is CASSLFRQSQHF. V and J are TRBV9 and TRBJ1-5; D uncertain. Trimming cost V 4 bases and J 11 bases, with 13 bases left between them. This CDR3 has 12 residues. The germline V gene has CDR1 SGDLS and CDR2 YYNGEE. The whole variable domain, filled in from reference TRBV9 and TRBJ1-5, reads DSGVTQTPKHLITATGQRVTLRCSPRSGDLSVYWYQQSLDQGLQFLIQYYNGEERAKGNILERFSAQQFPDLHSELNLSSLELGDSALYFCASSLFRQSQHFGDGTRLSIL.

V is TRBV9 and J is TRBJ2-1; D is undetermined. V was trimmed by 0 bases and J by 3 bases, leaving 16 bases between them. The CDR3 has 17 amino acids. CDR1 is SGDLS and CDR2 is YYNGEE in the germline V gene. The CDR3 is CASSVVSSNRLYNEQFF. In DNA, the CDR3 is TGTGCCAGCAGCGTAGTATCCAGCAATCGACTCTACAATGAGCAGTTCTTC.

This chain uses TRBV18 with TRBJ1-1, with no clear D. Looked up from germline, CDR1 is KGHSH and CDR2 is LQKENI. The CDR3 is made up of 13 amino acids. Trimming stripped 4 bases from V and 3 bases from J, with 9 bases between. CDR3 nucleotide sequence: TGTGCCAGCTCACGGAGGATGGACACTGAAGCTTTCTTT. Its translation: CASSRRMDTEAFF.

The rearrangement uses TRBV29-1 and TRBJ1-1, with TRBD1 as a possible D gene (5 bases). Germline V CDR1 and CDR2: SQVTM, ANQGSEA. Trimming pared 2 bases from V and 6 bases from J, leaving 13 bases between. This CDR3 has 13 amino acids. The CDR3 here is CSVEHWTTPEAFF. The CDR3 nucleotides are TGCAGCGTTGAACATTGGACAACCCCTGAAGCTTTCTTT.

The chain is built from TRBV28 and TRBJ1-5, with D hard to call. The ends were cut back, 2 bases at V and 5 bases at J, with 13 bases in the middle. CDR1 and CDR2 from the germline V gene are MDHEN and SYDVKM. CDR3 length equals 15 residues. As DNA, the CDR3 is TGTGCCAGCAGTTTAGGCGGGGTGAGCGATCAGCCCCAGCATTTT. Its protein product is CASSLGGVSDQPQHF.

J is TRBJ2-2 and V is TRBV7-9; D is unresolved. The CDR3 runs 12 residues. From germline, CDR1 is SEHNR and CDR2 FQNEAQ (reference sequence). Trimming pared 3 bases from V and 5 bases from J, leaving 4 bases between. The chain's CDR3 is CASSFMTGELFF. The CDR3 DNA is TGTGCCAGCAGCTTTATGACCGGGGAGCTGTTTTTT.

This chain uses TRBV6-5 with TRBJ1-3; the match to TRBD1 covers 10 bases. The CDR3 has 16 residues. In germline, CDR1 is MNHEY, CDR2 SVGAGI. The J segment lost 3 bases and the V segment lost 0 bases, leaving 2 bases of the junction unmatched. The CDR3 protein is CASSYSDRGDGNTIYF. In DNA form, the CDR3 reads TGTGCCAGCAGTTACTCGGACAGGGGGGATGGAAACACCATATATTTT.

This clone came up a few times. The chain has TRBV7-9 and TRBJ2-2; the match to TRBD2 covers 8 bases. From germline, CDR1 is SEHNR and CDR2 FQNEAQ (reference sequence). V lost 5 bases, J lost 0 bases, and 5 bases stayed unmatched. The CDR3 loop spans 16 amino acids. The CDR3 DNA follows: TGTGCCAGCAGCCCTGGGCGGGGGGCGAACACCGGGGAGCTGTTTTTT. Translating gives CASSPGRGANTGELFF.

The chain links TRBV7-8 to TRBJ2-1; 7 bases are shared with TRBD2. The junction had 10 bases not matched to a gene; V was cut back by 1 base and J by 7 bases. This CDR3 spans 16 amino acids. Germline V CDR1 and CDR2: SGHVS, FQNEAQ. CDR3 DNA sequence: TGTGCCAGCAGCTTAGTTCCGGCGGGGGACTTGAATGAGCAGTTCTTC. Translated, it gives CASSLVPAGDLNEQFF.

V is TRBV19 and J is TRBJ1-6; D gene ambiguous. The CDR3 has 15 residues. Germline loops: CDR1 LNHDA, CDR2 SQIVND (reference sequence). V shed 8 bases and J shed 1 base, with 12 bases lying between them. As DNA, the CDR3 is TGTGCCAGTTCCTTTGGCATTTCCTATAATTCACCCCTCCACTTT. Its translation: CASSFGISYNSPLHF.

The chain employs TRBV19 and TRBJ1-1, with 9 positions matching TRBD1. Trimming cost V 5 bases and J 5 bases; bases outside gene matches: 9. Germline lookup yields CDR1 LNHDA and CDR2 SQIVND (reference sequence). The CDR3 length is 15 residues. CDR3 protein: CASSPSTGGRTEAFF. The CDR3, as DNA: TGTGCCAGTAGTCCGTCAACAGGGGGCCGGACTGAAGCTTTCTTT.

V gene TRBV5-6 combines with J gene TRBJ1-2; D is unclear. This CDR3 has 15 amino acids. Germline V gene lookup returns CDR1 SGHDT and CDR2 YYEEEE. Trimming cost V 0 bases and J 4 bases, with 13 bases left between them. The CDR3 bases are TGTGCCAGCAGCTTGGCCGTTCAGGCACCCTATGGCTACACCTTC. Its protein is CASSLAVQAPYGYTF.

CDR3 DNA sequence: TGTGCCAGCAGTGACCATGGGCTAGCGGGGGGTAGCACAGATACGCAGTATTTT. This sequence encodes CASSDHGLAGGSTDTQYF. The chain uses TRBV25-1 and TRBJ2-3; 11 bases map to TRBD2. V was clipped by 3 bases and J by 0 bases; unmatched bases: 8. Germline-derived CDR1 and CDR2 are MGHDK and SYGVNS. The CDR3 length is 18 residues.

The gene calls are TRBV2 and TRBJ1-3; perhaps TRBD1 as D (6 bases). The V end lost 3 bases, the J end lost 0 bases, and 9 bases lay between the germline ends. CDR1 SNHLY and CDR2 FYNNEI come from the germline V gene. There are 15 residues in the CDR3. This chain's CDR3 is CASSDQDSSGNTIYF. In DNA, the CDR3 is TGTGCCAGCAGTGACCAGGACAGCTCTGGAAACACCATATATTTT.

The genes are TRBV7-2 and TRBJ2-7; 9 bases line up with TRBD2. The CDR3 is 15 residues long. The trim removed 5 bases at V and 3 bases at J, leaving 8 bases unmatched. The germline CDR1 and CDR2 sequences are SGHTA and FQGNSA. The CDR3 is CASSLVGGGGYEQYF. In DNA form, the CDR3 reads TGTGCCAGCAGCCTTGTAGGCGGGGGGGGCTACGAGCAGTACTTC.

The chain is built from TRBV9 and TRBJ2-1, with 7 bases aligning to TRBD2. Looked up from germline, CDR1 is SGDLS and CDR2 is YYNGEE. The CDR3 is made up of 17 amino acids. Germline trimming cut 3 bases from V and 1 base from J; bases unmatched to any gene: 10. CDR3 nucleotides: TGTGCCAGCAGCGGTGATGGGGGGGTAGAGTCCTACAATGAGCAGTTCTTC. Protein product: CASSGDGGVESYNEQFF.

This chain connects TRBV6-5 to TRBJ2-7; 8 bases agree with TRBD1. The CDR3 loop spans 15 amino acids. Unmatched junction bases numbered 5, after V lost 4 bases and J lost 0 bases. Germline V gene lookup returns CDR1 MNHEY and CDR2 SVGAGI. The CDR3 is CASSSGQGFSYEQYF. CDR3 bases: TGTGCCAGCAGTTCTGGACAGGGCTTCTCCTACGAGCAGTACTTC.

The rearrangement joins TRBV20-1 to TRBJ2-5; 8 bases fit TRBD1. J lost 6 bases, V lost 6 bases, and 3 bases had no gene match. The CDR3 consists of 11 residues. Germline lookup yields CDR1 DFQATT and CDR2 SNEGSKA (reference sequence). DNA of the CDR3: TGCAGTGCAAGGACAGGGCAGACCCAGTACTTC. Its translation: CSARTGQTQYF.